This TCR beta chain was found in a study of blood T cell repertoires in COVID-19. Study information: Samples representing acute and convalescent COVID-19 were sourced from the United States, Italy and Spain. Sources were T cells, B-cell-depleted T cells, or PBMCs; the material itself was cDNA or gDNA.

Germline V gene data show CDR1 as LNHNV and CDR2 as YYDKDF (reference sequence). The length of the CDR3 is 14 residues. V lost 5 bases, J lost 5 bases, and 15 bases lay in between. As processed by the authors: For nucleated cells, counts were estimated from reference gene primer amplification. Measured with immunoSEQ multiplex PCR; TCRdb has only the in-frame clones, and not every one. V and J calls and clone size follow that table, whereas D and trimming were derived from the DNA. The sample yields around 300,000 clones, roughly 85% seen once. V is TRBV15 and J is TRBJ2-5; a possible D gene is TRBD2 (5 bases). The sequence derives from a woman in her seventies with acute or convalescent COVID-19. The specimen was peripheral blood. In DNA form, the CDR3 reads TGTGCCACCAGCCCCCCAGGCCGAGGGGAGACCCAGTACTTC. It yields the protein CATSPPGRGETQYF.